These T cell receptor beta chains were read from a single sample in a study of T cell changes during pregnancy in multiple sclerosis. TCRdb's copy holds only in-frame clones and misses some; the assay was immunoSEQ multiplex PCR. The table records about 38,000 clones, 90% of them present only once. Sequenced here: CD4+ T cells from peripheral blood mononuclear cells, sampled in the second trimester of pregnancy. These TCRs come from a female donor with multiple sclerosis, enrolled in a pregnancy study. Both conserved end residues are part of each CDR3. D genes are given only for firm matches. A clone size is listed for some rows: how often the clone was seen (once, few, many), or a class if it is expanded.

NA	TRBV7-3	TRBJ2-2	NA	CASSVTSGVNTGELFF	TGTGCCAGCAGCGTAACCAGCGGAGTGAACACCGGGGAGCTGTTTTTT
TRBD2	TRBV2	TRBJ2-2	NA	CASSEGSGRATGELFF	TGTGCCAGCAGTGAGGGTAGCGGGAGGGCTACCGGGGAGCTGTTTTTT
NA	TRBV7-2	TRBJ2-7	NA	CASSSSSDHEQYF	TGTGCCAGCAGCTCTTCTAGCGACCACGAGCAGTACTTC
TRBD2	TRBV5-1	TRBJ2-3	few	CASSAGLAGETDTQYF	TGCGCCAGCAGCGCGGGACTAGCGGGAGAAACAGATACGCAGTATTTT
NA	TRBV27	TRBJ2-4	NA	CASSLFGRENIQYF	TGTGCCAGCAGTTTATTCGGCAGGGAAAACATTCAGTACTTC
TRBD2	TRBV7-8	TRBJ2-1	NA	CASSEEREGPNNEQFF	TGTGCCAGCAGCGAAGAGCGGGAGGGCCCCAACAATGAGCAGTTCTTC
NA	TRBV27	TRBJ2-7	NA	CASSILGTGRYYEQYF	TGTGCCAGCAGTATCCTCGGAACAGGGCGCTATTACGAGCAGTACTTC
TRBD2	TRBV6-5	TRBJ2-7	once	CASSYGLAGSYEQYF	TGTGCCAGCAGTTACGGACTAGCGGGTTCCTACGAGCAGTACTTC
NA	TRBV6-1	TRBJ1-5	NA	CASSEFGQAPLPQHF	TGTGCCAGCAGTGAATTTGGGCAGGCCCCACTGCCCCAGCATTTT
TRBD2	TRBV29-1	TRBJ2-5	once	CSVPRTSGSQETQYF	TGCAGCGTGCCCCGGACTAGCGGGAGTCAAGAGACCCAGTACTTC
TRBD2	TRBV2	TRBJ2-3	few	CASRPRLAGVTDTQYF	TGTGCCAGCCGCCCAAGGCTAGCGGGAGTCACAGATACGCAGTATTTT
TRBD2	TRBV7-7	TRBJ2-2	NA	CASSAGTSGNTGELFF	TGTGCTAGCAGCGCTGGGACTAGCGGTAACACCGGGGAGCTGTTTTTT
TRBD1	TRBV29-1	TRBJ1-1	NA	CSASDREYTEAFF	TGCAGCGCGAGCGACAGGGAGTACACTGAAGCTTTCTTT
TRBD1	TRBV18	TRBJ1-5	NA	CASSPDRGRPQHF	TGTGCCAGCTCACCTGACAGGGGGCGGCCCCAGCATTTT
TRBD2	TRBV7-2	TRBJ2-1	NA	CASSSLILAGVRNEQFF	TGTGCCAGCAGCTCGCTGATACTAGCGGGAGTTAGGAATGAGCAGTTCTTC
TRBD2	TRBV19	TRBJ2-1	NA	CASSTPRLAPNEQFF	TGTGCCAGTAGTACTCCCCGACTAGCCCCCAATGAGCAGTTCTTC
NA	TRBV18	TRBJ1-4	NA	CASSSSNPGGNEKLFF	TGTGCCAGCTCATCTTCAAACCCGGGGGGTAATGAAAAACTGTTTTTT
NA	TRBV27	TRBJ1-2	NA	CASRDTRKGLLVHNYYGYTF	TGTGCCAGCAGGGACACACGGAAGGGACTCTTAGTTCATAACTACTATGGCTACACCTTC
NA	TRBV19	TRBJ1-5	NA	CASSISQVFNQPQHF	TGTGCCAGTAGTATCTCTCAGGTTTTTAATCAGCCCCAGCATTTT
TRBD2	TRBV7-2	TRBJ2-2	NA	CASSRGLAGVETGELFF	TGTGCCAGCTCTCGGGGACTAGCGGGAGTAGAGACCGGGGAGCTGTTTTTT
TRBD1	TRBV10-3	TRBJ2-3	NA	CAISYGTALGTDTQYF	TGTGCCATCAGTTACGGGACAGCGTTAGGCACAGATACGCAGTATTTT
TRBD2	TRBV7-6	TRBJ2-1	NA	CASSSPGTRAYNEQFF	TGTGCCAGCAGCTCACCCGGGACTAGGGCCTACAATGAGCAGTTCTTC
NA	TRBV5-1	TRBJ2-7	NA	CASSHQDYEQYF	TGCGCCAGCAGCCATCAGGACTACGAGCAGTACTTC
NA	TRBV6-1	TRBJ1-3	few	CASSEVALLGNTIYF	TGTGCCAGCAGCGAGGTGGCCCTTCTTGGAAACACCATATATTTT
NA	TRBV7-9	TRBJ1-5	NA	CASSLQGWNQPQHF	TGTGCCAGCAGCTTACAGGGATGGAATCAGCCCCAGCATTTT
TRBD2	TRBV5-4	TRBJ2-7	NA	CASSFMTSGSRNEQYF	TGTGCCAGCAGCTTTATGACTAGCGGGAGTAGGAACGAGCAGTACTTC
NA	TRBV11-2	TRBJ2-1	NA	CASSLVGGTTEQFF	TGTGCCAGCAGCTTAGTCGGCGGGACGACTGAGCAGTTCTTC
TRBD1	TRBV7-8	TRBJ1-2	once	CASSLTGYGYTF	TGTGCCAGCAGCTTGACAGGGTATGGCTACACCTTC
NA	TRBV29-1	TRBJ2-3	NA	CSVEEVVGDTQYF	TGCAGCGTTGAAGAGGTCGTCGGAGATACGCAGTATTTT